A single sample is the source of the 7 T cell receptor beta chains below, sequenced in a study of blood T cell repertoires in COVID-19 (TCRdb year 2020). Receptor libraries were prepared by the immunoSEQ multiplex PCR assay. The table was pulled from immuneACCESS by TCRdb, which kept in-frame rearrangements only. Such tables lose some clones; where checked, under half of the loss comes from unresolved V genes, and the rest has no known cause. A total of fewer than 300,000 clones appear in this sample, over 65% of them only once. In total, the top ten clones hold around 3.2% of the sample. Sequences were obtained from peripheral blood. The receptors were gathered from a woman at least 80 years old with acute or convalescent COVID-19.

The J gene is TRBJ2-7, the V gene TRBV10-3, with 13 nucleotides matching TRBD2. CDR1 and CDR2 (germline): ENHRY, SYGVKD. V shed 5 bases and J 5 bases; nucleotides not matched to a gene: 3. The CDR3 is 14 residues long. The chain's CDR3 is CAISSGTSGDEQYF. For the CDR3, the DNA is TGTGCCATCAGTTCCGGGACTAGCGGGGACGAGCAGTACTTC.

This clone showed up just a few times. V and J are TRBV4-2 and TRBJ2-1; 10 nucleotides agree with TRBD2. V was clipped by 6 bases and J by 4 bases; unmatched bases: 6. The CDR3 loop spans 15 amino acids. From germline, CDR1 is LGHNA and CDR2 YNFKEQ. CDR3 DNA: TGTGCCAGCAGGCGTACTAGCGGGAAATACAATGAGCAGTTCTTC. It specifies CASRRTSGKYNEQFF.

The table lists this clone with a few counts. The chain joins TRBV19 to TRBJ2-5; D is perhaps TRBD2 (6 bases). The CDR3 sequence is 16 residues long. Germline V lookup: CDR1 LNHDA, CDR2 SQIVND (reference sequence). Between the trimmed V and J ends, which lost 4 bases and 4 bases, there was a span of 19 bases. The CDR3 here is CASSTYLQEGGETQYF. In nucleotides, the CDR3 is TGTGCCAGTAGTACCTACCTCCAGGAGGGTGGAGAGACCCAGTACTTC.

The rearrangement links TRBV5-1 to TRBJ1-3; TRBD1 might be the D (5 bases). Trimming stripped 0 bases from V and 1 base from J, with 11 bases between. The CDR3 is made up of 16 amino acids. Germline assignment: CDR1 SGHRS and CDR2 YFSETQ. The CDR3 sequence: CASSLEGTASGNTIYF. Written as DNA, the CDR3 is TGCGCCAGCAGCTTGGAAGGGACTGCATCTGGAAACACCATATATTTT.

The chain combines TRBV11-3 with TRBJ2-2, with D perhaps TRBD1 (5 bases). Trimming took 5 bases from V and 2 from J, leaving 15 bases between them. From germline, CDR1 is SGHNT and CDR2 YENEEA. The CDR3 extends over 16 amino acids. The CDR3, as DNA: TGTGCCAGCAGCATCCGACAGCCTGCCAACACCGGGGAGCTGTTTTTT. Translation gives CASSIRQPANTGELFF. Looking up the rest from reference TRBV11-3 and TRBJ2-2 gives the full variable domain: EAGVVQSPRYKIIEKKQPVAFWCNPISGHNTLYWYLQNLGQGPELLIRYENEEAVDDSQLPKDRFSAERLKGVDSTLKIQPAELGDSAVYLCASSIRQPANTGELFFGEGSRLTVL.

The V gene is TRBV4-2, the J gene TRBJ2-7, with D possibly matching TRBD2 (6 bases). The CDR3 is made up of 15 amino acids. The V end was cut by 8 bases, the J end by 4 bases, with 21 bases between. Germline V CDR1 and CDR2: LGHNA, YNFKEQ. CDR3 coding DNA: TGTGCCAGCCGCGGGAACCAGCCAGGGTCTTACGAGCAGTACTTC. This encodes CASRGNQPGSYEQYF.

This clone has more than one count but fewer than ten. The chain joins TRBV27 to TRBJ1-5, with D possibly matching TRBD1 (5 bases). The V end lost 3 bases, the J end lost 6 bases, and 9 bases lay between the germline ends. CDR3 length: 13 amino acids. CDR1 is MNHEY and CDR2 is SMNVEV in the germline V gene (reference sequence). Written as DNA, the CDR3 is TGTGCCAGCAGTTTCCAGGGCGCTCAGCCCCAGCATTTT. Encoded protein: CASSFQGAQPQHF.